A selection of T cell receptor beta chains follows, all from one sample in a study of blood T cell repertoires in COVID-19. Generated by immunoSEQ multiplex PCR, the TCRdb table keeps only in-frame clones and is missing some. The table lists around 160,000 clones, around 87% of them singletons. Material for sequencing was PBMCs or T cells enriched from blood (not recorded which). Receptors originate from a woman aged 40 to 50 who had been exposed to COVID-19. CDR3s include the opening cysteine and the closing phenylalanine or tryptophan. A D gene is named only where the DNA matches it firmly. Rows give clone size only sometimes, using once, few, many, or a class for an expanded clone.

abundance	d_gene	v_gene	j_gene	CDR3aa	CDR3nt
once	-	TRBV6-5	TRBJ1-4	CASSYRGGTNEKLFF	TGTGCCAGCAGTTACAGGGGGGGGACTAATGAAAAACTGTTTTTT
few	-	TRBV27	TRBJ1-1	CASSLHQGRAEAFF	TGTGCCAGCAGTTTACATCAGGGGAGGGCTGAAGCTTTCTTT
-	-	TRBV4-1	TRBJ1-1	CASSQGTGLTAFF	TGCGCCAGCAGCCAAGGGACGGGACTTACAGCTTTCTTT
once	-	TRBV7-6	TRBJ2-7	CASSLSGSSYEQYF	TGTGCCAGCAGCTTGAGCGGAAGCTCCTACGAGCAGTACTTC
once	-	TRBV5-8	TRBJ1-1	CASSLAGDRQNTEAFF	TGTGCCAGCAGCTTGGCAGGAGACAGACAAAACACTGAAGCTTTCTTT
-	-	TRBV19	TRBJ1-3	CASSPTREETGNTIYF	TGTGCCAGTAGTCCTACCAGGGAGGAGACTGGAAACACCATATATTTT
-	TRBD2	TRBV28	TRBJ2-7	CASKGRGGLTSGSSYEQYF	TGTGCCAGCAAGGGGAGGGGTGGGTTGACTAGCGGGAGCTCCTACGAGCAGTACTTC
-	TRBD1	TRBV5-4	TRBJ1-1	CASSRRDRATEAFF	TGTGCCAGCAGCCGCCGGGACAGGGCTACTGAAGCTTTCTTT
-	-	TRBV18	TRBJ2-7	CASSAQGVYYEQYF	TGTGCCAGCTCAGCACAGGGAGTATACTACGAGCAGTACTTC
-	TRBD2	TRBV5-1	TRBJ2-5	CASSSTSGGEKTQYF	TGCGCCAGCAGCTCGACTAGCGGGGGGGAAAAGACCCAGTACTTC
-	TRBD1	TRBV18	TRBJ1-5	CASSGTVSNQPQHF	TGTGCCAGCTCGGGGACAGTTAGCAATCAGCCCCAGCATTTT
once	-	TRBV19	TRBJ1-5	CASSMADRQTSTQHF	TGTGCCAGTAGTATGGCTGACAGGCAGACTTCGACCCAGCATTTT
-	TRBD1	TRBV28	TRBJ1-5	CASSPPGGVNQPQHF	TGTGCCAGCAGTCCTCCAGGGGGCGTTAATCAGCCCCAGCATTTT
-	TRBD1	TRBV28	TRBJ2-1	CASSPSHRGLSYNEQFF	TGTGCCAGCAGTCCATCCCACAGGGGGCTAAGCTACAATGAGCAGTTCTTC
-	-	TRBV29-1	TRBJ2-3	CSVVWASTDTQYF	TGCAGCGTTGTCTGGGCCAGCACAGATACGCAGTATTTT
-	-	TRBV2	TRBJ1-4	CASRRTVNEKLFF	TGTGCCAGCAGGCGGACAGTTAATGAAAAACTGTTTTTT
once	TRBD2	TRBV7-3	TRBJ2-7	CASSLAGGTYEQYF	TGTGCCAGCAGCTTAGCGGGGGGAACCTACGAGCAGTACTTC
once	TRBD1	TRBV9	TRBJ2-3	CASSPYRQGEDTQYF	TGTGCCAGCAGCCCATACAGACAGGGTGAAGATACGCAGTATTTT
-	-	TRBV6-2/TRBV6-3	TRBJ1-5	CASSLMEGNQPQHF	TGTGCCAGCAGCCTCATGGAGGGCAATCAGCCCCAGCATTTT
few	-	TRBV9	TRBJ2-2	CASSPWGDRHTGELFF	TGTGCCAGCAGCCCATGGGGGGACAGACACACCGGGGAGCTGTTTTTT
-	-	TRBV7-6	TRBJ2-3	CASSWRVDSTDTQYF	TGTGCCAGCAGCTGGCGGGTAGATTCCACAGATACGCAGTATTTT
-	-	TRBV7-2	TRBJ1-2	CASSPSGGGQSYGYTF	TGTGCCAGCAGCCCATCGGGCGGGGGACAAAGCTATGGCTACACCTTC
once	TRBD2	TRBV7-2	TRBJ2-1	CASSLDPSGSRNEQFF	TGTGCCAGCAGCTTAGACCCTAGCGGAAGCCGCAATGAGCAGTTCTTC
-	TRBD1	TRBV4-3	TRBJ2-7	CASSQDSGTGTHEQYF	TGCGCCAGCAGCCAAGACTCCGGGACAGGGACCCACGAGCAGTACTTC
-	TRBD1	TRBV7-9	TRBJ2-3	CASSPPGGYGADTQYF	TGTGCCAGCAGCCCCCCAGGGGGCTACGGCGCAGATACGCAGTATTTT
-	TRBD1	TRBV3-1/TRBV3-2	TRBJ2-2	CASSQPTTGSFRTGELFF	TGTGCCAGCAGCCAACCGACGACAGGGTCGTTCCGCACCGGGGAGCTGTTTTTT
-	-	TRBV5-6	TRBJ2-1	CASLSGDYNEQFF	TGTGCCAGCCTGAGCGGTGACTACAATGAGCAGTTCTTC
-	-	TRBV30	TRBJ2-6	CAWADRKSDSGANVLTF	TGTGCCTGGGCAGACAGAAAATCAGACTCTGGGGCCAACGTCCTGACTTTC
-	-	TRBV9	TRBJ2-7	CASSVDPGQGSYEQYF	TGTGCCAGCAGCGTAGATCCAGGACAAGGCTCCTACGAGCAGTACTTC
-	-	TRBV10-3	TRBJ2-7	CAISDGTRGYEQYF	TGTGCCATCAGTGATGGCACTCGAGGCTACGAGCAGTACTTC
-	-	TRBV7-9	TRBJ2-7	CASSLALEQYF	TGTGCCAGCAGCTTAGCCCTTGAGCAGTACTTC